This T cell receptor beta chain came from a study of quantifying T cell responses using KT2 cells. On the study more broadly: Reverse transcription used primers in the TCR alpha and beta constant regions.

Germline V gene sequence: CDR1 SGHDN, CDR2 FVKESK. The V gene lost 0 bases and the J gene lost 5 bases, with 16 bases spanning the gap. This CDR3 is 17 amino acids long. Each cDNA got a UMI-containing oligo ligated at its 3' end. First-round PCR used 4 to 5 cycles and beta primers RC1.1 and RC1.2 covering TRBC1 and TRBC2. MiXCR, run by TCRdb on the UMI-ligation and nested PCR reads, gives a single entry per CDR3 protein. The table shows 50,000 to 70,000 distinct CDR3 sequences, with about 12% occurring only once. The rearrangement uses TRBV14 and TRBJ1-4; no definite D call. This receptor was obtained from a human donor. The specimen was PBMCs spiked with cells of the T cell clone KT2. The CDR3 reads CASSQDPVQHQNEKLFF. The CDR3 DNA is TGTGCCAGCAGCCAAGACCCCGTCCAGCACCAAAATGAAAAACTGTTTTTT.